This T cell receptor (beta chain) was found in a study of blood T cell repertoires in COVID-19. In the study overall: Acute and convalescent COVID-19 samples came from the United States, Italy and Spain. Sources were T cells, B-cell-depleted T cells, or PBMCs; the material itself was cDNA or gDNA.

The CDR3 has 15 residues. Germline CDR1 and CDR2: SGHRS and YFSETQ. V lost 4 bases, J lost 0 bases, and 6 bases stayed unmatched. Original data processing: It was from reference gene primer amplification that nucleated cell counts were estimated. TCRdb's table, derived via immunoSEQ multiplex PCR, lists solely in-frame clones and lacks some. Clone size and the V and J calls come from that table; the DNA yielded D and trimming. The data show tens of thousands of clones, with around 93% seen just once and approximately 4.8% held by the top ten. This sequence joins TRBV5-1 and TRBJ1-2; 7 bases agree with TRBD1. This TCR was sampled from a woman aged 55-69 years with active COVID-19. Sequencing used peripheral blood. This CDR3 reads CASSPRGQTNYGYTF. The CDR3 DNA follows: TGCGCCAGCAGCCCGCGGGGACAGACTAACTATGGCTACACCTTC.